The present TCR beta chain was sequenced within a study of blood T cell repertoires in COVID-19. Turning to the study itself: In each case, the material was cDNA or gDNA derived from T cells, B-cell-depleted T cells, or PBMCs.

Germline V gene sequence: CDR1 LNHDA, CDR2 SQIVND (reference sequence). With V trimmed by 5 bases and J by 6 bases, 7 bases remained unmatched. This CDR3 has 14 residues. Profiling relied on immunoSEQ multiplex PCR, and the TCRdb table lists in-frame clones only, not all of them. The sample holds tens of thousands of clones, about 80% seen once. The chain employs TRBV19 and TRBJ1-5; 7 positions agree with TRBD1. This TCR derives from a woman aged 60-75 years with acute or convalescent COVID-19. Sequencing was carried out using peripheral blood. CDR3 sequence (DNA): TGTGCCAGTAGTCTCCGACAGGGAGGTCAGCCCCAGCATTTT. Translation: CASSLRQGGQPQHF.